The present T cell receptor (beta chain) was sequenced within a study of cytomegalovirus exposure and HLA in healthy donors. This clone has a handful of counts. The antigen remains unidentified. CDR1 is SGHVS, CDR2 FQNEAQ, per germline. With 3 bases clipped from V and 4 bases from J, the junction kept 5 bases outside the gene matches. This CDR3 has 15 amino acids. Whole-study findings and limits: Most TCRs appeared rarely, but some public TCRs recurred in many donors.

Clones were sequenced by immunoSEQ multiplex PCR, and TCRdb holds only the in-frame ones, with some missing. Of roughly 130,000 clones in the sample, 88% were seen once. This TCR came from a man aged 25-45 years in good health and CMV-seronegative. The sequencing sample was made of PBMCs. The chain uses TRBV7-8 and TRBJ2-1; TRBD1 aligns across 8 bases. CDR3 protein: CASSLGTGFYNEQFF. As DNA, the CDR3 is TGTGCCAGCAGCTTGGGGACAGGCTTTTACAATGAGCAGTTCTTC.